This paragraph reports one TCR beta chain. Its antigen is not known. A multiplex PCR was run with 60 Vbeta primers and 13 Jbeta primers. Measured with immunoSEQ multiplex PCR; TCRdb has only the in-frame clones, and not every one. The sample holds 200,000 to 250,000 clones; 60% to 80% are singletons and the top ten take around 4%. This specimen belongs to a study of cytomegalovirus exposure and HLA in healthy donors. Study results and limitations: Highest at DRB1 and lowest at HLA-C, TCR association rates differed among HLA loci in a later analysis.

Germline V CDR1 and CDR2: LNHDA, SQIVND (reference sequence). V was trimmed by 3 bases and J by 0 bases, leaving 10 bases between them. This CDR3 contains 15 residues. The chain uses TRBV19 and TRBJ2-3, with D tentatively TRBD2 (6 bases). The clonotype comes from a male donor in good health and CMV-seronegative. Sequenced sample: PBMCs. CDR3 sequence: CASSMWEASTDTQYF. For the CDR3, the DNA is TGTGCCAGTAGTATGTGGGAGGCTAGCACAGATACGCAGTATTTT.